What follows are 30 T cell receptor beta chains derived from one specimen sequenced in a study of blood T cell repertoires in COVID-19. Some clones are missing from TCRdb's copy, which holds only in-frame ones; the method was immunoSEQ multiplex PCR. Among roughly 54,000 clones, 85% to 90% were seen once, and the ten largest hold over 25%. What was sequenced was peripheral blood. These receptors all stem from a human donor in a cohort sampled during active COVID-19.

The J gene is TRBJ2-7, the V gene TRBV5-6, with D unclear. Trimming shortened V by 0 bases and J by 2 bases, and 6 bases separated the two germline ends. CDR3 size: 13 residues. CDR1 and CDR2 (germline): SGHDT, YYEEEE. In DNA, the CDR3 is TGTGCCAGCAGCTTGGGTAGCCCCTACGAGCAGTACTTC. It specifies CASSLGSPYEQYF.

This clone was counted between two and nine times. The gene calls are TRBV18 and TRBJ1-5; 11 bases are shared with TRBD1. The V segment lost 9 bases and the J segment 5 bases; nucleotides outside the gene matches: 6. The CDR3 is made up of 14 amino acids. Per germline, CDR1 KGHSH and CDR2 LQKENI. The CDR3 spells CASKGQGADQPQHF. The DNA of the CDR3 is TGTGCCAGTAAAGGACAGGGGGCGGATCAGCCCCAGCATTTT.

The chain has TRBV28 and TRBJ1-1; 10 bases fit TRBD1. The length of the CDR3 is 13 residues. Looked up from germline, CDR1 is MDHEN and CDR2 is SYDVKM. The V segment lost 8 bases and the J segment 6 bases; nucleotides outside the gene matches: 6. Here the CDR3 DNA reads TGTGCCAGCGACAGGGGGCCGTACGCTGAAGCTTTCTTT. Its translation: CASDRGPYAEAFF.

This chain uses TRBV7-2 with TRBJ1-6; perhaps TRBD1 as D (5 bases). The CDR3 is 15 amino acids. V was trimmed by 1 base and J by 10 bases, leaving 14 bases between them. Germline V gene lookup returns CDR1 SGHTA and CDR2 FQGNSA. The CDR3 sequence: CASSLGGVIRSPLHF. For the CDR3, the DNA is TGTGCCAGCAGCTTAGGGGGGGTCATACGGTCACCCCTCCACTTT.

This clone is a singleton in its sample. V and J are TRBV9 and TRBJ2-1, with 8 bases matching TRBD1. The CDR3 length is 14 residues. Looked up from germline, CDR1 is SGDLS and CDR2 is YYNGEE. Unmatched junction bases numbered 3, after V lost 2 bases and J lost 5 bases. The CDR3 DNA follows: TGTGCCAGCAGCGTCGGACAGGGAAACAATGAGCAGTTCTTC. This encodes CASSVGQGNNEQFF.

CDR3 nucleotides: TGTGCCAGCAGTAAACCCGGGGGAGGGGGCAATCAGCCCCAGCATTTT. Amino acid sequence: CASSKPGGGGNQPQHF. The chain employs TRBV28 and TRBJ1-5; a weak D match, TRBD1 (5 bases). This CDR3 has 16 amino acids. Germline lookup yields CDR1 MDHEN and CDR2 SYDVKM. V was cut by 5 bases and J by 2 bases, with 16 bases left in between.

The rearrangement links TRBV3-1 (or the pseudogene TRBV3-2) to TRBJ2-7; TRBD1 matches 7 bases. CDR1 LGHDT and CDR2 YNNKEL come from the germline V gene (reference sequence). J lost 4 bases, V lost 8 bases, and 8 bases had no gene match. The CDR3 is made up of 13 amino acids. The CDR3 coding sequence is TGTGCCAGCCGTCGGACAGGCGGATACGAGCAGTACTTC. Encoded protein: CASRRTGGYEQYF.

The CDR3 spells CASGLGTATNEKLFF. The CDR3 DNA reads TGTGCTAGTGGTTTGGGGACAGCAACTAATGAAAAACTGTTTTTT. The V call is TRBV12-5, the J call TRBJ1-4; D is perhaps TRBD1 (6 bases). The CDR3 is made up of 15 amino acids. Germline V gene data show CDR1 as LGHNT and CDR2 as FRNRAP. The V gene lost 1 base and the J gene lost 0 bases, with 6 bases spanning the gap.

CDR3 nucleotide sequence: TGTGCCAGCTCACCAAGGGGACAGGGTGCGGGAGAGACCCAGTACTTC. This translates into CASSPRGQGAGETQYF. V usage is TRBV18 and J usage is TRBJ2-5, with 9 bases fitting TRBD1. CDR1 KGHSH and CDR2 LQKENI come from the germline V gene. J gave up 4 bases and V 2 bases, and 8 bases lay outside the gene matches. CDR3 size: 16 residues.

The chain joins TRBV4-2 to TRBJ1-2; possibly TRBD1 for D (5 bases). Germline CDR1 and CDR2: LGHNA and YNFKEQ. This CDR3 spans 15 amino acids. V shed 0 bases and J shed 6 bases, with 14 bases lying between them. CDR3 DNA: TGTGCCAGCAGCCAAGAGACGGCAGGGTGGGATGGCTACACCTTC. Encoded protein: CASSQETAGWDGYTF.

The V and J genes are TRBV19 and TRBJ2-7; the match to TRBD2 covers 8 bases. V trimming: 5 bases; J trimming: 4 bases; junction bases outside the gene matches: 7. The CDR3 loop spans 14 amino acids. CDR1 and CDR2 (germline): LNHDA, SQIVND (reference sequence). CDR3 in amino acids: CASSSAGGSYEQYF. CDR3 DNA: TGTGCCAGTAGTTCTGCGGGAGGTTCTTACGAGCAGTACTTC.

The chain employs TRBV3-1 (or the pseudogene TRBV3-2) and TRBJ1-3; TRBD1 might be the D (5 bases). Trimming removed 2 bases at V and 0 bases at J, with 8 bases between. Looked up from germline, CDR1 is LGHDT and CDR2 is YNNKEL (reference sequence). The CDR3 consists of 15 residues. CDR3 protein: CASSQRGSSGNTIYF. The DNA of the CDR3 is TGTGCCAGCAGCCAAAGGGGTAGCTCTGGAAACACCATATATTTT.

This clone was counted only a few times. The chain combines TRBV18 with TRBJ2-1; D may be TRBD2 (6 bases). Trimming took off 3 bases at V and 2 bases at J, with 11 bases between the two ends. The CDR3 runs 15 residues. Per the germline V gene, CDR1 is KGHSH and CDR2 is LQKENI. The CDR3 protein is CASSPQGGPYNEQFF. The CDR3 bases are TGTGCCAGCTCACCCCAGGGAGGCCCCTACAATGAGCAGTTCTTC. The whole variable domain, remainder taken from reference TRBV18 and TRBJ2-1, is NAGVMQNPRHLVRRRGQEARLRCSPMKGHSHVYWYRQLPEEGLKFMVYLQKENIIDESGMPKERFSAEFPKEGPSILRIQQVVRGDSAAYFCASSPQGGPYNEQFFGPGTRLTVL.

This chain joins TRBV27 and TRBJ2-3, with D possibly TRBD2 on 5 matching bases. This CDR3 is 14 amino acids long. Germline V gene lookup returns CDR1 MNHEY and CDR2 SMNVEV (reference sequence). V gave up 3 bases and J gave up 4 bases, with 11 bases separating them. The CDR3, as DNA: TGTGCCAGCAGTTTTGCGGGTGATCCAGATACGCAGTATTTT. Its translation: CASSFAGDPDTQYF.

CDR3 region: CASSKGLVANEQFF. The CDR3 region has the DNA TGTGCCAGCAGTAAGGGACTAGTCGCAAATGAGCAGTTCTTC. This chain uses TRBV2 with TRBJ2-1; 8 nucleotides line up with TRBD2. Trimming at V came to 5 bases and at J to 7 bases, leaving 7 bases not matched to a gene. CDR3 length: 14 residues. Germline values: CDR1 SNHLY, CDR2 FYNNEI.

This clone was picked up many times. The DNA of the CDR3 is TGTGCCAGCAGCCCTCATAGCGGGGCCTACAATGAGCAGTTCTTC. Translation: CASSPHSGAYNEQFF. This chain joins TRBV11-2 and TRBJ2-1; TRBD2 matches 8 bases. J lost 2 bases, V lost 5 bases, and 5 bases had no gene match. The CDR3 consists of 15 residues. Germline V gives CDR1 SGHAT, CDR2 FQNNGV. Filled out from reference TRBV11-2 and TRBJ2-1, the complete variable domain reads EAGVAQSPRYKIIEKRQSVAFWCNPISGHATLYWYQQILGQGPKLLIQFQNNGVVDDSQLPKDRFSAERLKGVDSTLKIQPAKLEDSAVYLCASSPHSGAYNEQFFGPGTRLTVL.

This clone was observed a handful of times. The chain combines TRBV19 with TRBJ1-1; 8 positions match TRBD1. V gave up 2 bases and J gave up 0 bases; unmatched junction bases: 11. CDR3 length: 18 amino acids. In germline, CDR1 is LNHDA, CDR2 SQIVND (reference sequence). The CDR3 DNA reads TGTGCCAGTAGTATATCGAGACAGGGGAACGTCATGAACACTGAAGCTTTCTTT. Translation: CASSISRQGNVMNTEAFF.

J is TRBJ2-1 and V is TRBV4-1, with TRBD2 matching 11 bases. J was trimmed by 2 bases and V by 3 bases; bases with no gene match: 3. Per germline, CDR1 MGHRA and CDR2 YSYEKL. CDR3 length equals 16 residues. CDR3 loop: CASSQGTSGAYNEQFF. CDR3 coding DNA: TGCGCCAGCAGCCAGGGGACTAGCGGAGCCTACAATGAGCAGTTCTTC.

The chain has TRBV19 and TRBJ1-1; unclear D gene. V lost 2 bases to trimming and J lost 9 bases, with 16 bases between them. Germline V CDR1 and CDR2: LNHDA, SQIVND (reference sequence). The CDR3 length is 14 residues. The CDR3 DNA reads TGTGCCAGTAGTATAACCCGCCGGGAAGGTAAAGCTTTCTTT. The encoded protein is CASSITRREGKAFF.

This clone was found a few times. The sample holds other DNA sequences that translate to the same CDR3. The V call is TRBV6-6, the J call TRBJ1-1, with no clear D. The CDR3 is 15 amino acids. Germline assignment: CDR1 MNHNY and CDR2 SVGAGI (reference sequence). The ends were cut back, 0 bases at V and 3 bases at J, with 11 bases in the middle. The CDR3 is CASSYSYLRDTEAFF. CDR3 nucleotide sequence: TGTGCCAGCAGTTACTCGTATTTGAGGGACACTGAAGCTTTCTTT.

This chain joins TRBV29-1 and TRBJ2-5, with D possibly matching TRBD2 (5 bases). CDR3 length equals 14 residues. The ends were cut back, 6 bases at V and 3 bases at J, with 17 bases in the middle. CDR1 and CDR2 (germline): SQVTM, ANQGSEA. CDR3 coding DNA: TGCAGCGTGCTGCCCCCCGGAGGCAAAGAGACCCAGTACTTC. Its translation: CSVLPPGGKETQYF. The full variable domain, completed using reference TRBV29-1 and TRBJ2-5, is SAVISQKPSRDICQRGTSLTIQCQVDSQVTMMFWYRQQPGQSLTLIATANQGSEATYESGFVIDKFPISRPNLTFSTLTVSNMSPEDSSIYLCSVLPPGGKETQYFGPGTRLLVL.

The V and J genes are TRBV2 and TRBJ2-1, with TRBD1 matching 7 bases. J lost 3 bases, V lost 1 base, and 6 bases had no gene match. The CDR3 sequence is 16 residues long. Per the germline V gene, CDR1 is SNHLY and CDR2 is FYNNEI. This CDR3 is CASSEGRTGYYNEQFF. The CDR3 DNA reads TGTGCCAGCAGTGAAGGACGGACAGGCTACTACAATGAGCAGTTCTTC.

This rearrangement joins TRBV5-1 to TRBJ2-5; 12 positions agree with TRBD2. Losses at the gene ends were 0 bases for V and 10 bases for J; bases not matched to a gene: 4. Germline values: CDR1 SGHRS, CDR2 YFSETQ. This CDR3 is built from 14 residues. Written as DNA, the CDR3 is TGCGCCAGCAGCTTGGGACTAGCGGGAGTCGGCCAGTACTTC. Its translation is CASSLGLAGVGQYF.

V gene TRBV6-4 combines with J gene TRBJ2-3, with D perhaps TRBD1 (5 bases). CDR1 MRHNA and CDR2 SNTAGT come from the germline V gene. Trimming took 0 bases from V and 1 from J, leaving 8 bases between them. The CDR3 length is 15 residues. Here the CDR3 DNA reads TGTGCCAGCAGTGACTCGCAGGGTGGCACAGATACGCAGTATTTT. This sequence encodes CASSDSQGGTDTQYF.

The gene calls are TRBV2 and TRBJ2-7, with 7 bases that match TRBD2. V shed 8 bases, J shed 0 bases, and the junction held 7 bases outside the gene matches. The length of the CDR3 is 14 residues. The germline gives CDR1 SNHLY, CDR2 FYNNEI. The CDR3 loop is CASHFGGTSYEQYF. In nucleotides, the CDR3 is TGTGCCAGCCACTTCGGGGGGACCTCCTACGAGCAGTACTTC.

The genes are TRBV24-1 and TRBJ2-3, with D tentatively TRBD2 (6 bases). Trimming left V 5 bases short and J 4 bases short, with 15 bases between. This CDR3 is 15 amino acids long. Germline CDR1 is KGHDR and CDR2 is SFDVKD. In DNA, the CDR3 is TGTGCCACCAGTGGGGGCACAGGAGGGCCAGATACGCAGTATTTT. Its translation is CATSGGTGGPDTQYF.

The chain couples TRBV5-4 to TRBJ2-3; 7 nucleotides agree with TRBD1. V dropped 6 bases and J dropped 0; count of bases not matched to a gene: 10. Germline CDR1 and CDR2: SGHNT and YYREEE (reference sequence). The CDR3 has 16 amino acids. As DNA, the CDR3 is TGTGCCAGCACCGAACGAGAGGGGGCGAGCACAGATACGCAGTATTTT. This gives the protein CASTEREGASTDTQYF.

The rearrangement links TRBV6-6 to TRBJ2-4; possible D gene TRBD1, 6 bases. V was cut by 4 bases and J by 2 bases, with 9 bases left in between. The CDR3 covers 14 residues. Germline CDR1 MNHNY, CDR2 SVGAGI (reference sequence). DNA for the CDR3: TGTGCCAGCAGTTTCAGGGGCACCAAAAACATTCAGTACTTC. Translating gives CASSFRGTKNIQYF.

The CDR3 reads CASSFGGQETQYF. The CDR3 nucleotides read TGTGCCAGCAGCTTCGGGGGTCAAGAGACCCAGTACTTC. The chain has TRBV13 and TRBJ2-5; a weak D match, TRBD2 (6 bases). The CDR3 has 13 residues. V was cut by 3 bases and J by 2 bases, with 7 bases left in between. CDR1 is PRHDT, CDR2 FYEKMQ, per germline (reference sequence).

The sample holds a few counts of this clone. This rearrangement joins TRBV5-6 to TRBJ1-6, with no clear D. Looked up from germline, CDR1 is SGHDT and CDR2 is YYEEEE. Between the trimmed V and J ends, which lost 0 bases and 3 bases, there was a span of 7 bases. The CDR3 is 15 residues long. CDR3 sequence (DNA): TGTGCCAGCAGCTTGGCTGGCAGCTATAATTCACCCCTCCACTTT. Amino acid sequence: CASSLAGSYNSPLHF.